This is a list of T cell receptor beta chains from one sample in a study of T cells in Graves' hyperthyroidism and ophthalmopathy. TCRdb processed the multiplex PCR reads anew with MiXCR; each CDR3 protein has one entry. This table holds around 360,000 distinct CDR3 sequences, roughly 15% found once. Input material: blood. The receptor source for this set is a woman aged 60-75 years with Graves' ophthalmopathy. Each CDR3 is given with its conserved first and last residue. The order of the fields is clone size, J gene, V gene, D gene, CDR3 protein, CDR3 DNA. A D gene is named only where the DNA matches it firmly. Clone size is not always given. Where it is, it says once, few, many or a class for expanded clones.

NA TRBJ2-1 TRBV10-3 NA CAISAVSYNERFF TGTGCCATCAGCGCAGTCTCCTACAATGAGCGGTTCTTC
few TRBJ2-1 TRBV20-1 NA CSARDRVRGRNEQFF TGCAGTGCTAGAGATCGCGTGCGAGGGCGGAATGAGCAGTTCTTC
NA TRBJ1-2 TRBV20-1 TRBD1 CSARAGGQRHYGYTF TGCAGTGCTAGGGCTGGGGGACAGAGACACTATGGCTACACCTTC
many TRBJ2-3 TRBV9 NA CASSGPGAIPADTQYF TGTGCCAGCAGCGGTCCAGGGGCAATCCCCGCAGATACGCAGTATTTT
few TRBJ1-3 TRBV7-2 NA CASSRGEGTGNTIYF TGTGCCAGCAGCAGAGGAGAGGGGACTGGAAACACCATATATTTT
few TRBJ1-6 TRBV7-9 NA CASSLGVPPLHF TGTGCCAGCAGCTTAGGGGTACCACCCCTCCACTTT
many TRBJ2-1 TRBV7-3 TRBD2 CASSLTPGGRGVLAGLSSYNEQFF TGTGCCAGCAGCTTGACGCCCGGCGGCAGGGGCGTACTAGCGGGGCTCAGCTCCTACAATGAGCAGTTCTTC
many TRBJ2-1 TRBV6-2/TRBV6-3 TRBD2 CASSTRTSGRVGEQFF TGTGCCAGCAGTACCCGGACTAGCGGGAGGGTCGGTGAGCAGTTCTTC
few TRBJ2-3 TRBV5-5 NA CASSLVDFSTDTQYF TGTGCCAGCAGCTTGGTTGATTTCAGCACAGATACGCAGTATTTT
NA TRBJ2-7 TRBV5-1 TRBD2 CAGSLTSGIYEQYF TGCGCCGGCAGCCTGACTAGCGGGATCTACGAGCAGTACTTC
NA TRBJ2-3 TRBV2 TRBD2 CASKSLLAVTDAQYF TGTGCCAGCAAGTCCCTACTAGCGGTCACAGATGCGCAGTATTTT
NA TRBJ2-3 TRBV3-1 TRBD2 CASSQDREREGLRSTDTQYF TGTGCCAGCAGCCAAGATCGTGAGCGGGAGGGCCTAAGGAGCACAGATACGCAGTATTTT
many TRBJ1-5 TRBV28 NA CASTPWGGNKPQHF TGTGCCAGCACCCCGTGGGGGGGCAATAAGCCCCAGCATTTT
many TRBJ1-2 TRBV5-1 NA CASSLRQGFMEGYTF TGCGCCAGCAGCTTGCGTCAGGGGTTCATGGAGGGCTACACCTTC
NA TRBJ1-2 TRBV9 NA CASSVSANYGYTF TGTGCCAGCAGCGTTTCCGCTAACTATGGCTACACCTTC
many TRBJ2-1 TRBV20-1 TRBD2 CSARFSSGRGYEQFF TGCAGTGCTAGATTCTCTAGCGGGAGGGGCTATGAGCAGTTCTTC
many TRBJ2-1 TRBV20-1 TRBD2 CSARERLAGSSYNEQFF TGCAGTGCTAGAGAACGACTAGCGGGAAGCTCCTACAATGAGCAGTTCTTC
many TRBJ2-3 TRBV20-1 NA CSARDLQGETDTQYF TGCAGTGCTAGAGATCTCCAGGGAGAGACAGATACGCAGTATTTT